The 10 T cell receptor beta chains below were found in one sample sequenced in a study of shared clonotypes between healthy human individuals. Sequencing used immunoSEQ multiplex PCR; TCRdb keeps in-frame clones, though not all of them. The sample holds approximately 350,000 clones, 74% seen once. Sequenced material: memory CD4+ T cells sorted from blood. Subset defined: CD45RA-negative fraction. These receptors were taken from a young man in good health.

This clone was observed once. V and J are TRBV5-5 and TRBJ2-3; D may be TRBD1 (6 bases). The V gene lost 8 bases and the J gene lost 4 bases, with 14 bases spanning the gap. Germline V gene sequence: CDR1 SGHKS, CDR2 YYEKEE (reference sequence). The CDR3 runs to 13 residues. CDR3 loop: CASTGSAADTQYF. The CDR3 bases are TGTGCCAGTACAGGGTCAGCAGCAGATACGCAGTATTTT.

The chain carries TRBV19 and TRBJ2-7, with 7 bases lining up with TRBD1. Germline assignment: CDR1 LNHDA and CDR2 SQIVND (reference sequence). The trim removed 5 bases at V and 0 bases at J, leaving 7 bases unmatched. CDR3 length: 15 residues. CDR3 amino acids: CASSPWGTVSYEQYF. The CDR3 coding sequence is TGTGCCAGTAGTCCTTGGGGGACAGTCTCCTACGAGCAGTACTTC.

The chain employs TRBV11-2 and TRBJ2-7, with D perhaps TRBD2 (5 bases). Trimming pared 5 bases from V and 5 bases from J, leaving 16 bases between. The length of the CDR3 is 14 residues. CDR1 and CDR2 from the germline V gene are SGHAT and FQNNGV. CDR3 in DNA: TGTGCCAGCAGCCTACGGGCTAGCACCCACGAGCAGTACTTC. Protein: CASSLRASTHEQYF.

The chain links TRBV30 to TRBJ1-1, with 7 bases matching TRBD1. The germline V gene encodes CDR1 GTSNPN and CDR2 SVGIG (reference sequence). CDR3 length: 13 residues. Trimming took 5 bases from V and 4 from J; bases not matched to a gene: 7. The CDR3 nucleotides read TGTGCCTGGTCCAGACAGGGAGGCACTGAAGCTTTCTTT. It is translated as CAWSRQGGTEAFF.

J is TRBJ2-7 and V is TRBV2; tentative D call: TRBD1 (5 bases). This CDR3 contains 16 residues. Germline V gene data show CDR1 as SNHLY and CDR2 as FYNNEI. V was clipped by 4 bases and J by 4 bases, with 20 bases between them. The CDR3 bases are TGTGCCAGCAGTGGGGGCGAGGTAGGGCGTGAGTACGAGCAGTACTTC. Amino acids: CASSGGEVGREYEQYF.

The chain is built from TRBV19 and TRBJ2-7; D is possibly TRBD2 (5 bases). V lost 4 bases, J lost 4 bases, and 11 bases lay in between. Germline V gene sequence: CDR1 LNHDA, CDR2 SQIVND (reference sequence). CDR3 length: 13 amino acids. Here the CDR3 DNA reads TGTGCCAGTAGTAATACCAGAGGGTACGAGCAGTACTTC. It specifies CASSNTRGYEQYF.

V gene TRBV27 combines with J gene TRBJ1-1; D gene uncertain. Germline V gene sequence: CDR1 MNHEY, CDR2 SMNVEV (reference sequence). With 5 bases removed from V and 6 bases from J, the gap between germline ends came to 13 bases. The CDR3 covers 13 residues. This CDR3 reads CASSTLRTAEAFF. The CDR3 nucleotides are TGTGCCAGCAGTACATTAAGGACGGCTGAAGCTTTCTTT.

The chain carries TRBV5-6 and TRBJ2-7, with D possibly matching TRBD2 (6 bases). V was cut by 2 bases and J by 4 bases, with 13 bases left in between. This CDR3 is built from 14 residues. The germline V gene encodes CDR1 SGHDT and CDR2 YYEEEE. Here the CDR3 reads CASSFTSPGYEQYF. CDR3 nucleotide sequence: TGTGCCAGCAGCTTTACTAGCCCGGGGTACGAGCAGTACTTC.

There are a few counts of this clone. V usage is TRBV6-1 and J usage is TRBJ2-7; D call uncertain. The CDR3 runs to 13 residues. The germline V gene encodes CDR1 MNHNS and CDR2 SASEGT. V dropped 2 bases and J dropped 2 bases, with 7 bases sitting between them. The CDR3 is CASSEKLAYEQYF. For the CDR3, the DNA is TGTGCCAGCAGTGAAAAGTTAGCCTACGAGCAGTACTTC.

The CDR3: CASSIPQGDTNEKLFF. The CDR3 region has the DNA TGTGCCAGTAGTATTCCTCAGGGGGATACTAATGAAAAACTGTTTTTT. V is TRBV19 and J is TRBJ1-4; TRBD1 agrees at 7 bases. CDR3 length: 16 residues. The ends lost 3 bases at V and 2 bases at J; junction bases unmatched: 6. CDR1 is LNHDA and CDR2 is SQIVND in the germline V gene (reference sequence).